Below, 14 T cell receptor beta chains from the same sample are listed, as sequenced in a study of blood T cell repertoires in COVID-19 (dated by TCRdb to about 2020). Receptor libraries were prepared by the immunoSEQ multiplex PCR assay. TCRdb took this table from immuneACCESS and kept in-frame rearrangements with V and J called. Such tables lack part of the clones; where checked against another copy, unresolved V genes explain under half of the gap, and the rest is unexplained. Across this sample there are hundreds of thousands of clones, with approximately 82% seen only once. The ten largest clones take up around 5.4% of the sample. The sequenced material came from peripheral blood. The receptor set was obtained from a man older than 75 with acute or convalescent COVID-19.

V is TRBV29-1 and J is TRBJ2-1, with D hard to call. This CDR3 is 12 amino acids long. CDR1 and CDR2 from the germline V gene are SQVTM and ANQGSEA. CDR3 bases: TGCTGTGGTAGAAGCTCCTACAATGAGCAGTTCTTC. It specifies CCGRSSYNEQFF.

V usage is TRBV12-3 or TRBV12-4 and J usage is TRBJ2-7, with D possibly being TRBD2 (5 bases). CDR3 length: 13 amino acids. V was shortened by 5 bases and J by 2 bases, with 10 bases between the two germline ends. The CDR3 loop is CASSPSGAYEQYF. The CDR3, as DNA: TGTGCCAGCAGTCCGAGCGGTGCCTACGAGCAGTACTTC.

This clone was seen only a few times. The rearrangement uses TRBV5-4 and TRBJ1-1; the match to TRBD1 covers 12 bases. The CDR3 is made up of 18 amino acids. The V segment lost 0 bases and the J segment 4 bases; nucleotides outside the gene matches: 10. Germline values: CDR1 SGHNT, CDR2 YYREEE (reference sequence). CDR3 loop: CASSLGLGQGARGTEAFF. The CDR3 DNA is TGTGCCAGCAGCTTGGGGTTGGGACAGGGGGCGAGAGGCACTGAAGCTTTCTTT.

This chain connects TRBV3-1 (or the pseudogene TRBV3-2) to TRBJ2-5; TRBD1 aligns across 8 bases. V lost 3 bases to trimming and J lost 1 base; unmatched junction nucleotides: 4. Germline CDR1 LGHDT, CDR2 YNNKEL (reference sequence). There are 15 residues in the CDR3. The chain's CDR3 is CASSQRTGSQETQYF. CDR3 nucleotide sequence: TGTGCCAGCAGCCAGAGGACAGGGTCCCAAGAGACCCAGTACTTC.

The chain uses TRBV28 and TRBJ1-1; D is possibly TRBD1 (6 bases). The length of the CDR3 is 15 residues. The germline V gene has CDR1 MDHEN and CDR2 SYDVKM. Trimming removed 6 bases from V and 0 bases from J, with 14 bases in between. This CDR3 reads CASSPLQGLNTEAFF. The CDR3 nucleotides are TGTGCCAGCAGCCCCCTACAGGGCCTGAACACTGAAGCTTTCTTT.

The chain links TRBV9 to TRBJ2-2; perhaps TRBD1 as D (6 bases). V dropped 4 bases and J dropped 4 bases, with 11 bases sitting between them. Germline-derived CDR1 and CDR2 are SGDLS and YYNGEE. The CDR3 consists of 14 residues. The CDR3 sequence is CASSKLQGTGELFF. DNA of the CDR3: TGTGCCAGCAGCAAACTACAGGGCACCGGGGAGCTGTTTTTT.

This clone has just a few counts. The chain uses TRBV5-4 and TRBJ1-2; 10 bases fit TRBD1. Germline V lookup: CDR1 SGHNT, CDR2 YYREEE (reference sequence). J was trimmed by 4 bases and V by 4 bases; bases with no gene match: 13. This CDR3 has 17 amino acids. The CDR3 sequence is CASSPRQGAPPSYGYTF. As DNA, the CDR3 is TGTGCCAGCAGCCCACGACAGGGGGCTCCCCCTAGCTATGGCTACACCTTC.

This rearrangement joins TRBV27 to TRBJ1-2, with 12 bases fitting TRBD1. The CDR3 consists of 15 residues. The germline gives CDR1 MNHEY, CDR2 SMNVEV (reference sequence). V gave up 5 bases and J gave up 3 bases; unmatched junction bases: 4. In DNA form, the CDR3 reads TGTGCCAGCAGTCCCGGGACAGGGGGCCACTATGGCTACACCTTC. Protein sequence: CASSPGTGGHYGYTF.

The table lists this clone with a few counts. The rearrangement joins TRBV28 to TRBJ2-7; D not resolved. Trimming took off 3 bases at V and 3 bases at J, with 9 bases between the two ends. CDR3 length: 13 amino acids. CDR1 MDHEN and CDR2 SYDVKM come from the germline V gene. The CDR3 sequence is CASSFGRRYEQYF. The CDR3 region has the DNA TGTGCCAGCAGTTTTGGGCGTCGCTACGAGCAGTACTTC.

The chain links TRBV30 to TRBJ1-2, with D maybe TRBD1 (6 bases). V was clipped by 2 bases and J by 8 bases, with 15 bases between them. This CDR3 spans 13 amino acids. Germline V gives CDR1 GTSNPN, CDR2 SVGIG (reference sequence). CDR3 loop: CAWSPDRSGGYTF. Written as DNA, the CDR3 is TGTGCCTGGAGTCCCGACAGGTCGGGGGGCTACACCTTC. Variable domain in full (rest from reference TRBV30 and TRBJ1-2): SQTIHQWPATLVQPVGSPLSLECTVEGTSNPNLYWYRQAAGRGLQLLFYSVGIGQISSEVPQNLSASRPQDRQFILSSKKLLLSDSGFYLCAWSPDRSGGYTFGSGTRLTVV.

Only a few counts were recorded for this clone. The CDR3: CASSENRFGGQYNQPQHF. CDR3 DNA: TGTGCCAGCAGTGAAAATCGGTTTGGAGGACAGTACAATCAGCCCCAGCATTTT. This chain connects TRBV6-1 to TRBJ1-5; D is perhaps TRBD1 (6 bases). In germline, CDR1 is MNHNS, CDR2 SASEGT. With 2 bases removed from V and 3 bases from J, the gap between germline ends came to 20 bases. This CDR3 has 18 residues.

V gene TRBV25-1 combines with J gene TRBJ1-3; D possibly corresponds to TRBD1 (6 bases). Per the germline V gene, CDR1 is MGHDK and CDR2 is SYGVNS. V lost 3 bases and J lost 3, with 12 bases in between. The CDR3 sequence is 15 residues long. CDR3: CASSDRGANGNTIYF. DNA for the CDR3: TGTGCCAGCAGTGACCGGGGGGCGAATGGAAACACCATATATTTT.

The gene calls are TRBV5-1 and TRBJ1-4; D gene unclear. This CDR3 spans 15 amino acids. The ends were cut back, 3 bases at V and 5 bases at J, with 14 bases in the middle. The V gene's germline CDR1 is SGHRS and CDR2 YFSETQ. CDR3 region: CASSYGPGENEKLFF. CDR3 nucleotide sequence: TGCGCCAGCAGCTACGGGCCCGGGGAGAATGAAAAACTGTTTTTT.

This CDR3 is CASQAGSTDTQYF. For the CDR3, the DNA is TGTGCCAGCCAAGCGGGGTCTACAGATACGCAGTATTTT. This chain connects TRBV5-8 to TRBJ2-3; 7 bases are a match to TRBD2. The CDR3 consists of 13 residues. Trimming took 7 bases from V and 3 from J; bases not matched to a gene: 5. CDR1 is SGHTS, CDR2 YDEGEE, per germline.